The entry below describes one T cell receptor beta chain. Antigen unknown. This sample is drawn from a study of early T cells in non-severe SARS-CoV-2 infection. About the study: Investigators sequenced bulk RNA drawn from unsorted whole blood, and chains remained unpaired. General study findings and limits: Private and CD4 specificities were missed by VDJdb matching, skewed to anti-spike CD8.

The CDR3 extends over 12 amino acids. Trimming pared 4 bases from V and 7 bases from J, leaving 8 bases between. Unique molecular identifiers tagged individual cDNA molecules. TCRdb recomputed calls from the 5' RACE reads with MiXCR, one row per CDR3 protein. The sample has approximately 110,000 distinct CDR3 sequences; about 15% are singletons. The sample comprised whole blood. This sequence was found in an adult who was a healthcare worker with PCR-confirmed SARS-CoV-2 infection or an uninfected control (not recorded which). This chain joins TRBV12-3 or TRBV12-4 and TRBJ1-3; the D is unclear. As DNA, the CDR3 is TGTGCCAGCAGTTATTTCGGTAACACCATATATTTT. Its translation is CASSYFGNTIYF.